The 4 T cell receptor beta chains reported below all come from one sample, sequenced in a study of CD8 T cells in Susac syndrome. Reverse transcription used roughly 0.45 to 1 ug RNA and random hexamers. TCRdb passed the immunoSEQ multiplex PCR reads through MiXCR, listing each CDR3 protein once. In the table there are about 47,000 distinct CDR3 sequences, almost 95% of which are singletons. The sample was CD8+ T cells from PBMCs. The receptors stem from a human donor in good health.

The V call is TRBV6-5, the J call TRBJ2-1; perhaps D is TRBD1 or TRBD2 (6 bases each). V was cut by 0 bases and J by 2 bases, with 11 bases left in between. This CDR3 is built from 16 residues. Germline CDR1 MNHEY, CDR2 SVGAGI. For the CDR3, the DNA is TGTGCCAGCAGTTACTCCGACGGGGGCCCCTACAATGAGCAGTTCTTC. Amino acid sequence: CASSYSDGGPYNEQFF.

The chain recombines TRBV19 with TRBJ2-7; perhaps D is TRBD1 or TRBD2 (6 bases each). This CDR3 comprises 18 residues. Trimming removed 5 bases from V and 3 bases from J, with 26 bases in between. Germline V lookup: CDR1 LNHDA, CDR2 SQIVND (reference sequence). For the CDR3, the DNA is TGTGCCAGTAGTCCCCCTGGCGGAGGGGGTTACTACTACTACGAGCAGTACTTC. Translated: CASSPPGGGGYYYYEQYF.

The V and J genes are TRBV10-2 and TRBJ2-1; 8 bases are shared with TRBD2. V shed 6 bases, J shed 2 bases, and the junction held 6 bases outside the gene matches. Germline V gene sequence: CDR1 WSHSY, CDR2 SAAADI. CDR3 size: 15 residues. The CDR3 DNA is TGCGCCAGCAGGGCCGGGACTAGTACCTACAATGAGCAGTTCTTC. Translated: CASRAGTSTYNEQFF.

The rearrangement uses TRBV12-3 or TRBV12-4 and TRBJ2-5; 8 nucleotides line up with TRBD1. CDR3 length equals 16 residues. The V segment lost 0 bases and the J segment 5 bases; nucleotides outside the gene matches: 8. CDR3 nucleotide sequence: TGTGCCAGCAGTTTAGCATTGGGCAGGGGGCATGAGACCCAGTACTTC. It is translated as CASSLALGRGHETQYF.